This T cell receptor beta chain was identified in a study of vaccination effects on CD4 cells after COVID-19. V was pared by 3 bases and J by 7 bases, with 12 bases between. Germline CDR1 reads GTSNPN; CDR2 reads SVGIG (reference sequence). The CDR3 has 12 amino acids. On this clone: What it binds is unknown.

TCRdb's table, derived via immunoSEQ multiplex PCR, lists solely in-frame clones and lacks some. The data contain tens of thousands of clones, about 78% of them singletons. Antigen-specific CD4+ T cells expanded by the ViraFEST assay with viral peptide pools were then sequenced. Investigators separated out CD4+ T cells once around eleven days of culture had passed. BNT162b2 vaccine or mRNA-1273 vaccine was given to participants in two doses. The rearrangement uses TRBV30 and TRBJ1-1; no reliable D call. Sample: CD4+ T cells from PBMCs cultured with HCoV-OC43 spike peptides, taken after COVID-19 vaccination. As for subset: HCoV-OC43 spike overlapping peptide pool stimulation. The source of this sequence is a human donor who received a COVID-19 vaccine. In DNA, the CDR3 is TGTGCCTGGAGGCGGTGGGAGATTGAAGCTTTCTTT. Residues: CAWRRWEIEAFF.